This record covers a single TCR beta chain. This sample was included in a study of blood T cell repertoires in COVID-19. Turning to the study itself: Acute and convalescent COVID-19 samples came from the United States, Italy and Spain. PBMCs, B-cell-depleted T cells, or T cells provided the cDNA or gDNA that made up the material.

As processed by the authors: For nucleated cells, counts were estimated from reference gene primer amplification. The protocol was immunoSEQ multiplex PCR, while the TCRdb copy is restricted to in-frame clones and leaves out a portion. That table supplies the V and J calls and clone size; D and trimming were determined from the DNA. The table lists 40,000 or so clones, more than 70% of them singletons. Per germline, CDR1 SGHRS and CDR2 YFSETQ. This CDR3 has 15 amino acids. V lost 2 bases and J lost 0, with 11 bases in between. The sequence derives from a human donor in a cohort sampled during active COVID-19. The rearrangement joins TRBV5-1 to TRBJ2-5, with D tentatively TRBD1 (6 bases). Sequenced: peripheral blood. The CDR3 DNA sequence: TGCGCCAGCAGCTTAATGACAGGCCACCAAGAGACCCAGTACTTC. This translates into CASSLMTGHQETQYF.